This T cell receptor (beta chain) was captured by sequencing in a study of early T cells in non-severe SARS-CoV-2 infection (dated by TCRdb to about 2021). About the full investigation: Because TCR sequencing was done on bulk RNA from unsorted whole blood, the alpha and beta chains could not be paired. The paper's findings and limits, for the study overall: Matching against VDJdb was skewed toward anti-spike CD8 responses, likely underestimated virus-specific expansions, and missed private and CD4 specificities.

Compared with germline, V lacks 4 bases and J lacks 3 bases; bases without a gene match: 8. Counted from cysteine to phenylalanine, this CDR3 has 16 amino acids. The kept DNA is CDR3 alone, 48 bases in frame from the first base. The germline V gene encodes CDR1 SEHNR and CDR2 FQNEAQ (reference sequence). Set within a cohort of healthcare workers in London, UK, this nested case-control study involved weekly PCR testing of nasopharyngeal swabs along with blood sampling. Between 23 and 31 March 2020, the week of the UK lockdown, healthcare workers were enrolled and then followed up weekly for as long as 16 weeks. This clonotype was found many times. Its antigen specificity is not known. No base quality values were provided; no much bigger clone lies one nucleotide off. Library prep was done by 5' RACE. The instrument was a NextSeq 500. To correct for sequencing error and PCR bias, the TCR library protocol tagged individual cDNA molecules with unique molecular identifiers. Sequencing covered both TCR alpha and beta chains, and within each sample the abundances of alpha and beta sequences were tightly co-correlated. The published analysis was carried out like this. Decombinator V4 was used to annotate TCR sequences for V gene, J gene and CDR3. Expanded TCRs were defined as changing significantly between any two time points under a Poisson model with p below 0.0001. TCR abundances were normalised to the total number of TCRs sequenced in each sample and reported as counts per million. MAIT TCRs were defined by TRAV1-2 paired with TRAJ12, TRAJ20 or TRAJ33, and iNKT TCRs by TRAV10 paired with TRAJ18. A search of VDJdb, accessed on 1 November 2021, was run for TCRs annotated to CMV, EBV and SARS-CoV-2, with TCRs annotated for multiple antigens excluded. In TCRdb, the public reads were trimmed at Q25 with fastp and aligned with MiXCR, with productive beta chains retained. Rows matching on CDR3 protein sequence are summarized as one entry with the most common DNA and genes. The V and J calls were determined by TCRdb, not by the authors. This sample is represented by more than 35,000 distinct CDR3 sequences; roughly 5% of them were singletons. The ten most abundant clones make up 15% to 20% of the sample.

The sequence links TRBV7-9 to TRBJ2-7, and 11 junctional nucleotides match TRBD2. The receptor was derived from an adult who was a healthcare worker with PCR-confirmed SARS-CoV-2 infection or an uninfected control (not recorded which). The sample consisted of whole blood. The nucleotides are TGTGCCAGCAGCTCGCTCCGACTAGCGGGGAGCTACGAGCAGTACTTC. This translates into CASSSLRLAGSYEQYF.